Each of the 11 T cell receptor beta chains below was sequenced from the same sample in a study of cytomegalovirus exposure and HLA in healthy donors (dated by TCRdb to about 2017). The method was the immunoSEQ multiplex PCR assay. For the multiplex PCR, a mixture combining 60 forward primers for TCR Vbeta segments and 13 reverse primers for TCR Jbeta segments was used. Entries here come from immuneACCESS through TCRdb and include only in-frame sequences with V and J called. Some clones fail to appear in such tables; in the studies checked, an unresolved V gene covers under half of the shortfall, and the cause of the remainder is unknown. The sample table holds tens of thousands of clones, of which roughly 76% were seen once. The ten largest clones capture more than 7% of the sample. Sequencing was done on a sample of PBMCs. These receptors all come from a woman under 40 in good health and CMV-seropositive.

This chain links TRBV25-1 with TRBJ2-4; D gene ambiguous. This CDR3 has 16 residues. V was clipped by 3 bases and J by 0 bases, with 12 bases between them. CDR1 and CDR2 (germline): MGHDK, SYGVNS. The CDR3 region is CASSDSYELAKNIQYF. In DNA form, the CDR3 reads TGTGCCAGCAGTGATTCTTATGAGCTAGCCAAAAACATTCAGTACTTC.

The rearrangement links TRBV4-2 to TRBJ1-6, with D perhaps TRBD1 (5 bases). Germline assignment: CDR1 LGHNA and CDR2 YNFKEQ. V was shortened by 5 bases and J by 8 bases, with 10 bases between the two germline ends. This CDR3 region has 13 residues. The CDR3, as DNA: TGTGCCAGCAGCACTACAGGAGATTCACCCCTCCACTTT. Its protein product is CASSTTGDSPLHF.

The CDR3 sequence is CASSRTAYEQYF. CDR3 bases: TGCGCCAGCAGTAGGACAGCTTACGAGCAGTACTTC. The rearrangement links TRBV23-1 to TRBJ2-7, with D possibly being TRBD1 (6 bases). TRBV23-1 is an open reading frame, and its role is uncertain. The CDR3 has 12 amino acids. Trimming took 5 bases from V and 4 from J, leaving 9 bases between them.

The count of this clone is one. The chain couples TRBV5-1 to TRBJ2-2; 8 bases fit TRBD2. Germline assignment: CDR1 SGHRS and CDR2 YFSETQ. Trimming removed 4 bases from V and 7 bases from J; junction bases left unmatched: 9. The CDR3 sequence is 15 residues long. The CDR3 DNA reads as TGCGCCAGCAGCCCAGGAGGACTAGCCGGCGGGGAGCTGTTTTTT. Amino acid sequence: CASSPGGLAGGELFF.

V usage is TRBV7-2 and J usage is TRBJ2-1; a weak D match, TRBD2 (5 bases). This CDR3 has 15 residues. V lost 6 bases and J lost 8, with 20 bases in between. Germline V gene sequence: CDR1 SGHTA, CDR2 FQGNSA. This CDR3 is CASSMEAQVFHEQFF. The DNA of the CDR3 is TGTGCCAGCAGTATGGAGGCGCAGGTTTTCCATGAGCAGTTCTTC.

V gene TRBV2 combines with J gene TRBJ1-2; TRBD1 matches 9 bases. J gave up 3 bases and V 5 bases, and 4 bases lay outside the gene matches. This CDR3 has 14 residues. CDR1 is SNHLY and CDR2 is FYNNEI in the germline V gene. In DNA, the CDR3 is TGTGCCAGCAGTACCCGGACAGGGGACTATGGCTACACCTTC. Its protein product is CASSTRTGDYGYTF.

The CDR3 region has the DNA TGTGCCAGCAGCAAACTTGGGACAGGGTCGAACACTGAAGCTTTCTTT. Translation: CASSKLGTGSNTEAFF. The chain carries TRBV7-3 and TRBJ1-1; TRBD1 agrees at 9 bases. Germline V gene data show CDR1 as SGHTA and CDR2 as FQGTGA. The CDR3 extends over 16 amino acids. V dropped 5 bases and J dropped 1; count of bases not matched to a gene: 8. Using reference TRBV7-3 and TRBJ1-1 for the parts outside the CDR3, the full variable domain is GAGVSQTPSNKVTEKGKYVELRCDPISGHTALYWYRQSLGQGPEFLIYFQGTGAADDSGLPNDRFFAVRPEGSVSTLKIQRTERGDSAVYLCASSKLGTGSNTEAFFGQGTRLTVV.

The chain links TRBV9 to TRBJ2-5, with 7 bases identical to TRBD2. The J call may be mistaken, given a closer DNA end match to TRBJ2-7. Germline V gene sequence: CDR1 SGDLS, CDR2 YYNGEE. The CDR3 covers 15 residues. CDR3 sequence reads: CASSVGASGDYEQYF. The CDR3 DNA reads TGTGCCAGCAGCGTAGGGGCTAGCGGAGACTACGAGCAGTACTTC.

This clone was detected only a few times. The chain combines TRBV6-5 with TRBJ2-6; D unresolved. Per the germline V gene, CDR1 is MNHEY and CDR2 is SVGAGI. This CDR3 contains 15 residues. Trimming took 0 bases from V and 2 from J, leaving 5 bases between them. This CDR3 is CASSYSRAGANVLTF. The CDR3 DNA follows: TGTGCCAGCAGTTACTCCCGGGCTGGGGCCAACGTCCTGACTTTC.

V usage is TRBV28 and J usage is TRBJ1-1; D not resolved. V shed 2 bases and J shed 2 bases, with 9 bases lying between them. Germline-derived CDR1 and CDR2 are MDHEN and SYDVKM. The CDR3 spans 14 residues. CDR3 residues: CASSLPGLNTEAFF. DNA of the CDR3: TGTGCCAGCAGTTTACCTGGGCTTAACACTGAAGCTTTCTTT.

This chain connects TRBV7-9 to TRBJ2-1; weak D call: TRBD2 (6 bases). The CDR3 runs to 14 residues. From germline, CDR1 is SEHNR and CDR2 FQNEAQ (reference sequence). The ends were cut back, 1 base at V and 8 bases at J, with 12 bases in the middle. Here the CDR3 reads CASSLGDSSDEQFF. The CDR3 nucleotides read TGTGCCAGCAGCTTAGGGGACTCGTCAGATGAGCAGTTCTTC.